The 32 T cell receptor beta chains listed next were all sequenced from one sample in a study of blood T cell repertoires in COVID-19. Sequenced by immunoSEQ multiplex PCR; TCRdb stores in-frame clones only, minus some. The sample carries about 150,000 clones, around 91% recorded once. Input material: peripheral blood. The receptor source for this set is a woman aged 40-49 years with acute or convalescent COVID-19.

This sequence joins TRBV6-5 and TRBJ2-7; 8 positions match TRBD1. V shed 7 bases, J shed 5 bases, and the junction held 7 bases outside the gene matches. Per germline, CDR1 MNHEY and CDR2 SVGAGI. There are 13 residues in the CDR3. CDR3 nucleotides: TGTGCCAGCACAGGGGGCGGGGTGGACGAGCAGTACTTC. It translates to CASTGGGVDEQYF.

The chain links TRBV28 to TRBJ2-5; TRBD1 matches at 8 bases. Looked up from germline, CDR1 is MDHEN and CDR2 is SYDVKM. J was trimmed by 1 base and V by 1 base; bases with no gene match: 11. The CDR3 loop spans 18 amino acids. The DNA for the CDR3 is TGTGCCAGCAGTTTATCTACGGTGGCCGGGACAGGCCAAGAGACCCAGTACTTC. It translates to CASSLSTVAGTGQETQYF.

J is TRBJ2-2 and V is TRBV12-3 or TRBV12-4; D possibly corresponds to TRBD2 (6 bases). The CDR3 runs to 12 residues. V dropped 4 bases and J dropped 9 bases, with 9 bases sitting between them. The CDR3 spells CASSSGVWELFF. CDR3 bases: TGTGCCAGCAGTTCGGGAGTTTGGGAGCTGTTTTTT.

This chain uses TRBV19 with TRBJ2-2; perhaps TRBD2 as D (5 bases). The length of the CDR3 is 12 residues. In germline, CDR1 is LNHDA, CDR2 SQIVND (reference sequence). With 3 bases removed from V and 9 bases from J, the gap between germline ends came to 8 bases. CDR3 DNA sequence: TGTGCCAGTAGTATCGGGGAAAGGGAGCTGTTTTTT. Its protein is CASSIGERELFF.

V and J are TRBV28 and TRBJ1-5; no reliable D call. The CDR3 contains 17 residues. The V end was cut by 4 bases, the J end by 5 bases, with 21 bases between. In germline, CDR1 is MDHEN, CDR2 SYDVKM. Here the CDR3 reads CASSSLYAYTRDQPQHF. In DNA, the CDR3 is TGTGCCAGCAGTTCACTCTACGCCTACACTAGGGATCAGCCCCAGCATTTT.

This chain uses TRBV21-1 with TRBJ1-1; TRBD1 was called by the table and not checked on the DNA. TRBV21-1 is classified as a pseudogene. CDR3 length: 14 residues. CDR3 DNA: TGTGCCATCGATGTGCCGACAGTGAACACTGAAGCTTTCTTT. Translation: CAIDVPTVNTEAFF.

This chain links TRBV10-1 with TRBJ2-2, with TRBD2 as a possible D gene (5 bases). Trimming shortened V by 4 bases and J by 6 bases, and 6 bases separated the two germline ends. Germline V gene sequence: CDR1 WNHNN, CDR2 SYGVQD (reference sequence). The CDR3 is 12 residues long. The DNA for the CDR3 is TGCGCCAGCAGTGTCGGGGCCGGGGAGCTGTTTTTT. Protein: CASSVGAGELFF.

The chain employs TRBV7-2 and TRBJ1-6, with a weak D call TRBD1 (5 bases). There are 12 residues in the CDR3. Germline CDR1 reads SGHTA; CDR2 reads FQGNSA. Trimming pared 5 bases from V and 9 bases from J, leaving 8 bases between. Written as DNA, the CDR3 is TGTGCCAGCAGCCGGGGGATTTCACCCCTCCACTTT. This codes for CASSRGISPLHF.

The CDR3 region has the DNA TGTGCCAGCAGCTTAGGACTAGCGGGGGAGGGTGAGCAGTTCTTC. It codes for CASSLGLAGEGEQFF. V usage is TRBV11-1 and J usage is TRBJ2-1, with 12 bases identical to TRBD2. Per the germline V gene, CDR1 is SGHAT and CDR2 is FQDESV (reference sequence). V shed 1 base and J 9 bases; nucleotides not matched to a gene: 4. The CDR3 is made up of 15 amino acids. Filled out from reference TRBV11-1 and TRBJ2-1, the complete variable domain reads EAEVAQSPRYKITEKSQAVAFWCDPISGHATLYWYRQILGQGPELLVQFQDESVVDDSQLPKDRFSAERLKGVDSTLKIQPAELGDSAMYLCASSLGLAGEGEQFFGPGTRLTVL.

The V and J genes are TRBV24-1 and TRBJ2-1; 8 nucleotides match TRBD2. The germline gives CDR1 KGHDR, CDR2 SFDVKD. J gave up 7 bases and V 5 bases, and 6 bases lay outside the gene matches. CDR3 length: 14 residues. DNA of the CDR3: TGTGCCACCAGTGTCCCCGGGGGGGATAATGAGCAGTTCTTC. Protein: CATSVPGGDNEQFF.

The rearrangement links TRBV5-1 to TRBJ2-7; 7 bases line up with TRBD1. V gave up 7 bases and J gave up 5 bases; unmatched junction bases: 9. Germline CDR1 reads SGHRS; CDR2 reads YFSETQ. CDR3 length equals 13 residues. The CDR3 reads CASQRVGGDEQYF. Here the CDR3 DNA reads TGCGCCAGCCAGAGAGTAGGGGGCGACGAGCAGTACTTC.

This clone is a singleton in its sample. The gene calls are TRBV6-5 and TRBJ2-1; 8 bases match TRBD1. There are 16 residues in the CDR3. J was trimmed by 4 bases and V by 0 bases; bases with no gene match: 5. Germline lookup yields CDR1 MNHEY and CDR2 SVGAGI. Here the CDR3 DNA reads TGTGCCAGCAGTTACTCCGGGACAGGAGGGTACAATGAGCAGTTCTTC. Amino acid sequence: CASSYSGTGGYNEQFF.

V and J are TRBV7-3 and TRBJ1-2, with 8 bases aligning to TRBD1. This CDR3 is built from 14 residues. Trimming removed 7 bases from V and 8 bases from J; junction bases left unmatched: 12. Germline-derived CDR1 and CDR2 are SGHTA and FQGTGA. The chain's CDR3 is CASTDRAVSRGYTF. The CDR3 DNA reads TGTGCCAGCACGGACAGGGCTGTTTCTCGGGGCTACACCTTC.

This sequence joins TRBV3-1 (or the pseudogene TRBV3-2) and TRBJ1-2; weak D call: TRBD1 (6 bases). Germline lookup yields CDR1 LGHDT and CDR2 YNNKEL (reference sequence). The CDR3 runs to 15 residues. V was cut by 0 bases and J by 5 bases, with 13 bases left in between. In DNA, the CDR3 is TGTGCCAGCAGCCAAGACCCCGGGACATCATATGGCTACACCTTC. It yields the protein CASSQDPGTSYGYTF.

The rearrangement joins TRBV7-3 to TRBJ2-1, with D hard to call. Trimming removed 5 bases from V and 0 bases from J, with 11 bases in between. The CDR3 runs to 15 residues. Germline CDR1 and CDR2: SGHTA and FQGTGA. The CDR3 bases are TGTGCCAGCAGCCCCGTCGCGGCCTCCTACAATGAGCAGTTCTTC. Translating it yields CASSPVAASYNEQFF. Complete variable domain (other parts from reference TRBV7-3 and TRBJ2-1): GAGVSQTPSNKVTEKGKYVELRCDPISGHTALYWYRQSLGQGPEFLIYFQGTGAADDSGLPNDRFFAVRPEGSVSTLKIQRTERGDSAVYLCASSPVAASYNEQFFGPGTRLTVL.

In its sample, this clone was seen once. The chain is built from TRBV14 and TRBJ2-2; 10 positions match TRBD2. The CDR3 is 19 amino acids. Per germline, CDR1 SGHDN and CDR2 FVKESK. J was trimmed by 3 bases and V by 1 base; bases with no gene match: 11. CDR3 sequence: CASSQVGTSVSRDTGELFF. In DNA, the CDR3 is TGTGCCAGCAGCCAAGTTGGGACTAGCGTGTCGCGGGACACCGGGGAGCTGTTTTTT.

The chain combines TRBV5-8 with TRBJ2-5; 7 bases align to TRBD1. The CDR3 has 12 amino acids. Germline lookup yields CDR1 SGHTS and CDR2 YDEGEE. V lost 1 base to trimming and J lost 8 bases; unmatched junction nucleotides: 2. The CDR3 DNA reads as TGTGCCAGCAGCTTGACAGGGGCAACCCAGTACTTC. Translated, it gives CASSLTGATQYF.

The CDR3, as DNA: TGTGCCAGCAGTACACAGGGCCTCTATGGCTACACCTTC. Amino acids: CASSTQGLYGYTF. This chain uses TRBV7-8 with TRBJ1-2, with D perhaps TRBD1 (6 bases). With 6 bases removed from V and 4 bases from J, the gap between germline ends came to 12 bases. There are 13 residues in the CDR3. The germline gives CDR1 SGHVS, CDR2 FQNEAQ.

This clone has more than one count but fewer than ten. This chain connects TRBV10-3 to TRBJ1-5; a weak D match, TRBD1 (5 bases). The CDR3 loop spans 14 amino acids. CDR1 ENHRY and CDR2 SYGVKD come from the germline V gene. Trimming removed 7 bases from V and 5 bases from J, with 15 bases in between. CDR3 DNA sequence: TGTGCCATCAAAGGGGAGGGAGGCGATCAGCCCCAGCATTTT. This gives the protein CAIKGEGGDQPQHF.

The rearrangement joins TRBV9 to TRBJ2-7; TRBD2 agrees at 8 bases. Germline V gene data show CDR1 as SGDLS and CDR2 as YYNGEE. After removal of 0 bases from V and 7 bases from J, the junction contained 6 bases not matched to a gene. The CDR3 sequence is 14 residues long. CDR3 sequence: CASSVAGGPSEQYF. In DNA, the CDR3 is TGTGCCAGCAGCGTAGCGGGAGGGCCGAGTGAGCAGTACTTC.

V usage is TRBV28 and J usage is TRBJ1-3; D is uncertain. CDR3 length: 16 residues. Trimming pared 7 bases from V and 1 base from J, leaving 17 bases between. Germline CDR1 is MDHEN and CDR2 is SYDVKM. The CDR3 DNA reads TGTGCCAGCACTCCCCCTGGCAGGCAGTCTGGAAACACCATATATTTT. This gives the protein CASTPPGRQSGNTIYF. The variable domain in full, completed from reference TRBV28 and TRBJ1-3, reads DVKVTQSSRYLVKRTGEKVFLECVQDMDHENMFWYRQDPGLGLRLIYFSYDVKMKEKGDIPEGYSVSREKKERFSLILESASTNQTSMYLCASTPPGRQSGNTIYFGEGSWLTVV.

V and J are TRBV5-1 and TRBJ2-1, with a possible D match to TRBD2 (5 bases). V dropped 2 bases and J dropped 5 bases, with 14 bases sitting between them. CDR3 length: 15 amino acids. Germline V CDR1 and CDR2: SGHRS, YFSETQ. This CDR3 reads CASSFRTPGNNEQFF. The CDR3, as DNA: TGCGCCAGCAGCTTTCGAACCCCGGGGAACAATGAGCAGTTCTTC.

The V and J genes are TRBV6-5 and TRBJ2-3; TRBD2 aligns across 10 bases. The ends lost 0 bases at V and 4 bases at J; junction bases unmatched: 4. The V gene's germline CDR1 is MNHEY and CDR2 SVGAGI. CDR3 length equals 16 residues. The CDR3 here is CASSYSSGREADTQYF. Written as DNA, the CDR3 is TGTGCCAGCAGTTACTCGAGCGGGAGGGAAGCAGATACGCAGTATTTT.

The rearrangement joins TRBV5-1 to TRBJ2-1; 8 bases match TRBD2. Per germline, CDR1 SGHRS and CDR2 YFSETQ. With V trimmed by 0 bases and J by 2 bases, 7 bases remained unmatched. CDR3 length: 17 amino acids. The CDR3 region is CASSLGTSLRPYNEQFF. CDR3 DNA sequence: TGCGCCAGCAGCTTGGGGACTAGCCTCCGTCCCTACAATGAGCAGTTCTTC.

The gene calls are TRBV5-5 and TRBJ2-3, with D hard to call. In germline, CDR1 is SGHKS, CDR2 YYEKEE (reference sequence). The V end lost 0 bases, the J end lost 3 bases, and 8 bases lay between the germline ends. There are 14 residues in the CDR3. CDR3 sequence reads: CASSLGTYTDTQYF. The CDR3 bases are TGTGCCAGCAGCTTGGGTACATATACAGATACGCAGTATTTT.

The gene calls are TRBV9 and TRBJ2-7, with TRBD1 identical over 8 bases. The germline V gene encodes CDR1 SGDLS and CDR2 YYNGEE. The ends lost 0 bases at V and 5 bases at J; junction bases unmatched: 7. The CDR3 is made up of 15 amino acids. The CDR3 nucleotides are TGTGCCAGCAGCGTAGCAGGGGGCGCGAACAACGAGCAGTACTTC. Amino acid sequence: CASSVAGGANNEQYF. Using reference TRBV9 and TRBJ2-7 for the parts outside the CDR3, the full variable domain is DSGVTQTPKHLITATGQRVTLRCSPRSGDLSVYWYQQSLDQGLQFLIQYYNGEERAKGNILERFSAQQFPDLHSELNLSSLELGDSALYFCASSVAGGANNEQYFGPGTRLTVT.

The chain has TRBV18 and TRBJ1-5; 11 bases are a match to TRBD1. From germline, CDR1 is KGHSH and CDR2 LQKENI. Trimming took 1 base from V and 5 from J; bases not matched to a gene: 10. CDR3 length equals 18 residues. The CDR3 DNA reads as TGTGCCAGCTCACCACGGTTCTCCGGGACAGGGGGGGATCAGCCCCAGCATTTT. The encoded protein is CASSPRFSGTGGDQPQHF.

This chain connects TRBV7-2 to TRBJ2-4, with D possibly matching TRBD2 (5 bases). Trimming cost V 1 base and J 5 bases, with 9 bases left between them. Germline V gene data show CDR1 as SGHTA and CDR2 as FQGNSA. CDR3 length: 14 residues. CDR3 residues: CASSLGGYENIQYF. The CDR3, as DNA: TGTGCCAGCAGCTTAGGAGGGTATGAAAACATTCAGTACTTC.

The chain uses TRBV19 and TRBJ2-5; D unresolved. The V and J ends lost 1 base and 2 bases respectively, with 20 bases between them. This CDR3 spans 18 amino acids. Germline V gene sequence: CDR1 LNHDA, CDR2 SQIVND (reference sequence). As DNA, the CDR3 is TGTGCCAGTAGTATAGGGTCGTCGAGCCTGTCCCAACAAGAGACCCAGTACTTC. Amino acid sequence: CASSIGSSSLSQQETQYF.

In its sample, this clone was seen once. The chain has TRBV3-1 (or the pseudogene TRBV3-2) and TRBJ1-1; 9 bases map to TRBD1. This CDR3 is 14 amino acids long. V dropped 0 bases and J dropped 8; count of bases not matched to a gene: 4. The germline CDR1 and CDR2 sequences are LGHDT and YNNKEL (reference sequence). The CDR3 DNA reads TGTGCCAGCAGCCAAGACAACAGGGGGCGCGAAGCTTTCTTT. Translation: CASSQDNRGREAFF.

This sequence joins TRBV5-1 and TRBJ2-2; TRBD1 might be the D (6 bases). The length of the CDR3 is 17 residues. V lost 5 bases and J 5 bases, leaving 22 bases between the germline ends. The germline V gene encodes CDR1 SGHRS and CDR2 YFSETQ. The CDR3 loop is CASREPLTGSPTGELFF. CDR3 in DNA: TGCGCCAGCAGGGAACCGTTGACAGGTTCACCGACCGGGGAGCTGTTTTTT.

This chain uses TRBV5-4 with TRBJ2-3; D gene unclear. The germline V and J ends were trimmed by 0 bases and 1 base, with 6 bases remaining between them. Per germline, CDR1 SGHNT and CDR2 YYREEE (reference sequence). This CDR3 is 14 amino acids long. The CDR3 DNA is TGTGCCAGCAGCTTGGAGTTAGGCACAGATACGCAGTATTTT. Protein sequence: CASSLELGTDTQYF.